This T cell receptor (beta chain) was captured in a study of identical twins. MiXCR was run by TCRdb on the 5' RACE reads, yielding one entry per CDR3 protein. The repertoire holds under 900,000 distinct CDR3 sequences, with roughly 18% as singletons. The CDR3 spans 15 residues. Germline lookup yields CDR1 KGHSH and CDR2 LQKENI. Trimming removed 4 bases at V and 6 bases at J, with 19 bases between. The same sample was also studied in work on T cells expressing NK-cell markers.

The TCR comes from a woman between 18 and 29 years old in good health. The V and J genes are TRBV18 and TRBJ2-7, with D tentatively TRBD1 or TRBD2 (5 bases each). Material for sequencing was PBMCs. The DNA for the CDR3 is TGTGCCAGCTCACGAACCCATGGGGCAGGAGGCGAGCAGTACTTC. Its protein is CASSRTHGAGGEQYF.